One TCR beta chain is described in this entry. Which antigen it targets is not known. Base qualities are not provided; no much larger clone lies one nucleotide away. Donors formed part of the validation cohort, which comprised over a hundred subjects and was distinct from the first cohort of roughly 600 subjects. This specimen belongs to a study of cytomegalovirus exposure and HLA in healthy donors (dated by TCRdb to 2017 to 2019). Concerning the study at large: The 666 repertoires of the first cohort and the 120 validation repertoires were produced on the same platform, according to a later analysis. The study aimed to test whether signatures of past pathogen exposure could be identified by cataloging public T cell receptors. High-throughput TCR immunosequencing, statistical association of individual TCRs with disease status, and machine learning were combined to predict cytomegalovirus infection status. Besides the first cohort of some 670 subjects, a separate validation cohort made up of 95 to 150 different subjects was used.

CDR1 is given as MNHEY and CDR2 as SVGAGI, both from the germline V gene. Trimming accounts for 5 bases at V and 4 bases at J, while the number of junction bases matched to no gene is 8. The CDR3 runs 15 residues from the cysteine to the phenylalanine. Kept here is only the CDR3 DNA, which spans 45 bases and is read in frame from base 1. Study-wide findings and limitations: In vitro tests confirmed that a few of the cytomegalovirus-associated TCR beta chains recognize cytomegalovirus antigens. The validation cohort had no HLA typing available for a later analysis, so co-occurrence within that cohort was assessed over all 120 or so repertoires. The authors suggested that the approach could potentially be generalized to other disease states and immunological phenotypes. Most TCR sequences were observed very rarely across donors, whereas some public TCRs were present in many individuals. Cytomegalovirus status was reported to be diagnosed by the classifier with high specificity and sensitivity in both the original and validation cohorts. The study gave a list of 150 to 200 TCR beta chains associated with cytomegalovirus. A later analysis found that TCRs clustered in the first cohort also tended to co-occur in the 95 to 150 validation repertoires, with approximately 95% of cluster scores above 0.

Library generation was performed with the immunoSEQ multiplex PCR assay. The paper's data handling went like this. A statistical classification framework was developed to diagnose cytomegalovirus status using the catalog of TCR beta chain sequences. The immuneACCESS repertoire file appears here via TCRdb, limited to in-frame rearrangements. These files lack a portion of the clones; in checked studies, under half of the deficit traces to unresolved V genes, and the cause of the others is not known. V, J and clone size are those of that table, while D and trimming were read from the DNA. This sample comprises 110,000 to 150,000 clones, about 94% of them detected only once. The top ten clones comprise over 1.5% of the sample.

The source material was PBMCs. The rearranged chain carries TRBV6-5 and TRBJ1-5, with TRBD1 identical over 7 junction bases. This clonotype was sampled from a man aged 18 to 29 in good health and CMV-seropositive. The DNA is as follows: TGTGCCAGCAGTCCGGACAGGAGAAAGAATCAGCCCCAGCATTTT. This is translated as CASSPDRRKNQPQHF.